The clone carrying this T cell receptor beta chain has more than one count but fewer than ten. Its antigen remains unidentified. TCR beta CDR3 region amplification was performed from RNA transcripts. Carried out on the TCR CDR3, a first-round RT-PCR used the HTBI primer set. TCRdb reanalysed the multiplex PCR reads using MiXCR and keeps one entry per CDR3 protein. In the table there are a few hundred thousand distinct CDR3 sequences, approximately 16% of which are singletons. CDR3 length: 17 residues. Germline assignment: CDR1 PRHDT and CDR2 FYEKMQ (reference sequence). V was trimmed by 7 bases and J by 2 bases, leaving 20 bases between them. The data were taken from a study of T cells in Graves' hyperthyroidism and ophthalmopathy. A NOSPECS grade of at least 4, a Clinical Activity Score of at least 3 and duration under 3 months were recorded in ophthalmopathy patients. Overall study findings and caveats: In the analysis, a 13 V-J model separated ophthalmopathy from stable hyperthyroidism. The model forecast ophthalmopathy, anticipating it by a median about six months before onset.

V usage is TRBV13 and J usage is TRBJ2-2, with D perhaps assigned TRBD1 or TRBD2 (5 bases each). The sequence came from a woman under 40 with Graves' ophthalmopathy. The sequencing sample was made of blood. The CDR3 coding sequence is TGTGCCAGCATGCCCGCTGATCGGGGACGTAACACCGGGGAGCTGTTTTTT. Translating it yields CASMPADRGRNTGELFF.